Listed below are T cell receptor beta chains from one sample, sequenced in a study of blood T cell repertoires in COVID-19. The assay was immunoSEQ multiplex PCR, and TCRdb's table has in-frame clones only and misses some. The data contain tens of thousands of clones, 70% to 85% of them seen just once; the ten biggest clones take up roughly 2.5%. The sequenced sample consisted of peripheral blood. These receptors all stem from a man aged 45-60 years with acute or convalescent COVID-19. Each CDR3 is given with its conserved first and last residue. Fields, in order: D gene, clone size, V gene, J gene, CDR3 protein, CDR3 DNA. The D gene is left open where the match is weak. Rows may omit the clone size; those that give it use once, few, many or a size class.

-	-	TRBV10-2	TRBJ2-7	CASGKLELYEQYF	TGCGCCAGCGGAAAACTAGAACTCTACGAGCAGTACTTC
-	-	TRBV27	TRBJ1-1	CASSLWGGNTEAFF	TGTGCCAGCAGTTTATGGGGGGGGAACACTGAAGCTTTCTTT
-	once	TRBV7-2	TRBJ2-5	CASSPQRETQYF	TGTGCCAGCAGCCCCCAGCGGGAGACCCAGTACTTC
TRBD1	-	TRBV7-2	TRBJ2-7	CASSVKDRPDEQYF	TGTGCCAGCAGCGTTAAGGACAGGCCTGACGAGCAGTACTTC
-	-	TRBV28	TRBJ1-3	CASSSVQDSGNTIYF	TGTGCCAGCAGTTCCGTCCAGGACTCTGGAAACACCATATATTTT
-	-	TRBV3-1/TRBV3-2	TRBJ1-6	CASSQDFTGYNSPLHF	TGTGCCAGCAGCCAAGATTTTACAGGCTATAATTCACCCCTCCACTTT
-	-	TRBV5-1	TRBJ1-2	CASSTGSNYGYTF	TGCGCCAGCAGTACAGGGTCTAACTATGGCTACACCTTC
TRBD1	once	TRBV5-4	TRBJ2-3	CASSSDTWDRVEADTQYF	TGTGCCAGCAGCTCCGATACGTGGGACAGGGTAGAAGCAGATACGCAGTATTTT
-	-	TRBV29-1	TRBJ2-3	CSAAKLEGDTQYF	TGCAGCGCCGCGAAACTAGAGGGAGATACGCAGTATTTT
-	few	TRBV18	TRBJ1-6	CASSPSFGGQTYNSPLHF	TGTGCCAGCTCACCAAGCTTCGGGGGGCAGACGTATAATTCACCCCTCCACTTT
-	-	TRBV4-1	TRBJ2-3	CASSQRGDTQYF	TGCGCCAGCAGCCAAAGAGGGGATACGCAGTATTTT
TRBD1	-	TRBV18	TRBJ1-5	CATSIGTDNQPQHF	TGTGCCACTTCAATTGGGACAGACAATCAGCCCCAGCATTTT
-	once	TRBV19	TRBJ2-2	CASSILAISGELFF	TGTGCCAGTAGTATACTAGCAATCTCCGGGGAGCTGTTTTTT
-	-	TRBV3-1/TRBV3-2	TRBJ2-6	CASSQEEGATGANVLTF	TGTGCCAGCAGCCAAGAGGAGGGAGCGACTGGGGCCAACGTCCTGACTTTC
TRBD1	medium-sized	TRBV14	TRBJ1-4	CASRQTGSNEKLFF	TGTGCCAGCAGACAGACAGGGTCTAATGAAAAACTGTTTTTT
-	-	TRBV4-1	TRBJ1-5	CASSPRRDSNQPQHF	TGCGCCAGCAGCCCGCGGAGAGATAGCAATCAGCCCCAGCATTTT
-	-	TRBV7-6	TRBJ1-5	CASSSGDPQGSSLQPQHF	TGTGCCAGCAGCTCAGGAGACCCACAGGGAAGCTCTCTGCAGCCCCAGCATTTT
-	-	TRBV10-3	TRBJ1-1	CAISERLRNTEAFF	TGTGCCATCAGTGAACGACTGCGGAACACTGAAGCTTTCTTT
-	-	TRBV5-1	TRBJ2-1	CASSLGGLPYNEQFF	TGCGCCAGCAGCTTGGGGGGACTCCCCTACAATGAGCAGTTCTTC
TRBD1	-	TRBV11-3	TRBJ2-2	CASSPGTGGGELFF	TGTGCCAGCAGCCCCGGGACAGGCGGCGGGGAGCTGTTTTTT
TRBD1	-	TRBV5-4	TRBJ1-1	CASSRQGQPNTEAFF	TGTGCCAGCAGCCGACAGGGGCAGCCCAACACTGAAGCTTTCTTT
-	-	TRBV6-4	TRBJ1-6	CASSDRTTGNSPLHF	TGTGCCAGCAGTGACCGAACCACAGGAAATTCACCCCTCCACTTT
TRBD1	-	TRBV5-1	TRBJ1-5	CASSLTGGNQPQHF	TGCGCCAGCAGCTTGACAGGGGGCAATCAGCCCCAGCATTTT
TRBD1	-	TRBV7-3	TRBJ2-7	CASSPDRGQNEQYF	TGTGCCAGCAGCCCGGACAGGGGGCAGAACGAGCAGTACTTC
TRBD2	-	TRBV2	TRBJ2-7	CASSDAGGPYEQYF	TGTGCCAGCAGTGACGCGGGAGGACCCTACGAGCAGTACTTC
TRBD1	-	TRBV11-3	TRBJ2-7	CASSPGQSSYEQYF	TGTGCCAGCAGCCCGGGACAGAGCTCCTACGAGCAGTACTTC
TRBD2	few	TRBV6-5	TRBJ2-5	CASSSMGGGKETQYF	TGTGCCAGCAGTTCTATGGGCGGGGGGAAGGAGACCCAGTACTTC
-	-	TRBV25-1	TRBJ2-2	CASRGSNRAGELFF	TGTGCCAGCAGAGGAAGTAACAGGGCCGGGGAGCTGTTTTTT
-	-	TRBV9	TRBJ2-5	CASSVEESRTQYF	TGTGCCAGCAGCGTAGAGGAGAGTCGAACCCAGTACTTC
-	-	TRBV6-1	TRBJ2-2	CASSEGGLNTGELFF	TGTGCCAGCAGTGAAGGGGGGCTTAACACCGGGGAGCTGTTTTTT
-	few	TRBV24-1	TRBJ1-5	CATSDRNNQPQHF	TGTGCCACCAGTGACAGGAACAATCAGCCCCAGCATTTT
-	-	TRBV7-8	TRBJ2-1	CASSLDHHRNEQFF	TGTGCCAGCAGCTTAGACCACCATCGGAATGAGCAGTTCTTC
TRBD1	-	TRBV2	TRBJ2-7	CASRGQGPYEQYF	TGTGCCAGCAGGGGACAGGGCCCCTACGAGCAGTACTTC
TRBD1	few	TRBV10-2	TRBJ1-1	CASSDSLGTGVNTEAFF	TGCGCCAGCAGTGATTCACTTGGGACAGGGGTGAACACTGAAGCTTTCTTT
-	few	TRBV20-1	TRBJ2-1	CSAVQYNEQFF	TGCAGTGCTGTACAGTACAATGAGCAGTTCTTC
TRBD1	-	TRBV9	TRBJ1-2	CASSVEQGTGGYTF	TGTGCCAGCAGCGTAGAACAGGGGACGGGTGGCTACACCTTC
-	once	TRBV13	TRBJ2-3	CASSSGTGLTSGTDTQYF	TGTGCCAGCAGCTCGGGGACAGGACTGACTAGCGGAACAGATACGCAGTATTTT
-	-	TRBV29-1	TRBJ2-5	CSARQYQETQYF	TGCAGCGCACGACAGTACCAAGAGACCCAGTACTTC
-	-	TRBV2	TRBJ1-4	CASREAAATNEKLFF	TGTGCCAGCCGGGAGGCAGCCGCAACTAATGAAAAACTGTTTTTT
TRBD2	-	TRBV19	TRBJ2-1	CASSIQASGRNEQFF	TGTGCCAGTAGTATACAGGCTAGCGGGAGAAATGAGCAGTTCTTC
-	-	TRBV5-1	TRBJ1-3	CASSDQTGHSGNTIYF	TGCGCCAGCAGCGACCAGACAGGCCACTCTGGAAACACCATATATTTT
-	-	TRBV14	TRBJ2-6	CASSQVHRASGANVLTF	TGTGCCAGCAGCCAAGTCCACAGGGCCTCTGGGGCCAACGTCCTGACTTTC
TRBD1	-	TRBV14	TRBJ2-1	CASSFRTGDVEQFF	TGTGCCAGCAGCTTCCGGACAGGGGATGTTGAGCAGTTCTTC
TRBD2	once	TRBV27	TRBJ2-1	CASSLPGLDPYNEQFF	TGTGCCAGCAGTTTGCCCGGACTAGACCCCTACAATGAGCAGTTCTTC
TRBD1	-	TRBV6-6	TRBJ2-7	CASSYSKGALYEQYF	TGTGCCAGCAGTTACTCGAAGGGGGCCCTCTACGAGCAGTACTTC
TRBD2	-	TRBV14	TRBJ2-1	CASSQVGGDYNEQFF	TGTGCCAGCAGCCAAGTCGGGGGGGACTACAATGAGCAGTTCTTC
-	-	TRBV5-1	TRBJ1-4	CASSLDSYIATNEKLFF	TGCGCCAGCAGCTTGGACAGTTATATCGCAACTAATGAAAAACTGTTTTTT
TRBD2	once	TRBV6-1	TRBJ2-7	CASSVHWFSGRAGDEQYF	TGTGCCAGCAGTGTGCATTGGTTTAGCGGGAGGGCCGGCGACGAGCAGTACTTC
-	-	TRBV10-3	TRBJ1-1	CAITLQTGTEAFF	TGTGCCATCACATTACAGACAGGCACTGAAGCTTTCTTT
TRBD1	-	TRBV5-1	TRBJ1-2	CASSFNGQVQDYGYTF	TGCGCCAGCAGCTTTAACGGACAGGTTCAGGACTATGGCTACACCTTC
-	-	TRBV6-2/TRBV6-3	TRBJ2-7	CASSWGGHYEQYF	TGTGCCAGCAGTTGGGGGGGACACTACGAGCAGTACTTC
TRBD2	-	TRBV7-8	TRBJ2-1	CASSLPSGPSSYNEQFF	TGTGCCAGCAGCTTACCTAGCGGACCAAGCTCCTACAATGAGCAGTTCTTC
TRBD2	-	TRBV29-1	TRBJ2-7	CSAPFQREVDEQYF	TGCAGCGCCCCTTTTCAGCGGGAGGTCGACGAGCAGTACTTC
-	-	TRBV4-1	TRBJ1-4	CASSQVGRHQEKLFF	TGCGCCAGCAGCCAAGTGGGTCGACACCAGGAAAAACTGTTTTTT